The source of this T cell receptor (beta chain) is a study of control samples from healthy donors and cancer patients. Sequencing used immunoSEQ multiplex PCR; TCRdb keeps in-frame clones, though not all of them. The table has about 410,000 clones, around nine tenths seen once. The sequenced sample was PBMCs. This TCR was sampled from a man aged 40-49 years with head and neck cancer.

The CDR3 DNA sequence: TGCGCCAGCAGCCCAAGACAGGGGCCGGTGAATGAGCAGTTCTTC. Translation gives CASSPRQGPVNEQFF. The chain combines TRBV10-1 with TRBJ2-1, with 8 bases aligning to TRBD1. Germline assignment: CDR1 WNHNN and CDR2 SYGVQD (reference sequence). V trimming: 6 bases; J trimming: 7 bases; junction bases outside the gene matches: 11. The CDR3 is 15 residues long.